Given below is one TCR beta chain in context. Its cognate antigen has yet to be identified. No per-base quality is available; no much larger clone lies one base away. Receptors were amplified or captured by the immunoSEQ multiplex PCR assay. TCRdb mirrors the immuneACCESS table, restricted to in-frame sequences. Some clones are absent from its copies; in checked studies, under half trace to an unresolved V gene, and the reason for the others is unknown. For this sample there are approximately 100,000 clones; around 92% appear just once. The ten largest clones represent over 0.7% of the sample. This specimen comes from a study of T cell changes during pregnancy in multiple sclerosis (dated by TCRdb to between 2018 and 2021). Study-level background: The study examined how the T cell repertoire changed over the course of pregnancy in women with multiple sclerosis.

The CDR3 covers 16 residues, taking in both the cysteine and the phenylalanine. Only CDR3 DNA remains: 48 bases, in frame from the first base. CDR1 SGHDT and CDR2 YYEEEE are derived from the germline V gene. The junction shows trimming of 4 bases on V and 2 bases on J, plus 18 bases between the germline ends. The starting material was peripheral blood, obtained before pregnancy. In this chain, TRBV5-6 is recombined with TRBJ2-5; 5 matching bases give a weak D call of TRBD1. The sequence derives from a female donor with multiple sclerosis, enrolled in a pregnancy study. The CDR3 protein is CASSLAMQGLQETQYF. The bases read TGTGCCAGCAGCCTGGCTATGCAGGGATTACAAGAGACCCAGTACTTC.